The 17 T cell receptor beta chains below come from one sample, sequenced in a study of tumor and adjacent non-tumor tissue in lung cancer. The library came from three nested PCR rounds adapted from ARM-PCR protocols. TCRdb processed the multiplex PCR reads anew with MiXCR; each CDR3 protein has one entry. The sample lists some 90,000 distinct CDR3 sequences; more than 60% were seen once. RNA was extracted from bulk tissue without any cell sorting. The sample comprised lung tumor tissue. All receptors derive from a man between 65 and 85 years old with non-small cell lung cancer.

This clonotype showed up many times. The chain links TRBV4-1 to TRBJ2-7, with D uncertain. Germline CDR1 MGHRA, CDR2 YSYEKL. The V gene lost 0 bases and the J gene lost 7 bases, with 10 bases spanning the gap. This CDR3 contains 13 residues. CDR3 sequence (DNA): TGCGCCAGCAGCCAAGATAGAACACGAGAGCAGTACTTC. Protein: CASSQDRTREQYF.

About this clonotype: A much larger clone lies a single base off, so this may be a read error. The rearrangement joins TRBV10-2 to TRBJ2-4; TRBD2 might be the D (5 bases). The CDR3 is 16 amino acids. Germline V gives CDR1 WSHSY, CDR2 SAAADI. The CDR3 DNA sequence: TGCGCCAGGAGTGAGTCCTCCGCCAGCGGCAAAAACATTCAGTACTTC. Translation gives CARSESSASGKNIQYF.

This clonotype was counted between two and nine times. The V call is TRBV29-1, the J call TRBJ2-2; a possible D gene is TRBD1 (5 bases). Germline-derived CDR1 and CDR2 are SQVTM and ANQGSEA. The V end lost 0 bases, the J end lost 1 base, and 9 bases lay between the germline ends. This CDR3 is built from 15 residues. The CDR3 here is CSVEDGAENTGELFF. Here the CDR3 DNA reads TGCAGCGTTGAAGATGGGGCCGAGAACACCGGGGAGCTGTTTTTT.

V usage is TRBV11-3 and J usage is TRBJ2-2, with D unresolved. The CDR3 covers 14 residues. The germline CDR1 and CDR2 sequences are SGHNT and YENEEA. In nucleotides, the CDR3 is TGTACTTCCTCCTTGGCGGCGAACACCGGGGAGCTGTTTTTT. This encodes CTSSLAANTGELFF. The full variable domain, rest sourced from reference TRBV11-3 and TRBJ2-2, is EAGVVQSPRYKIIEKKQPVAFWCNPISGHNTLYWYLQNLGQGPELLIRYENEEAVDDSQLPKDRFSAERLKGVDSTLKIQPAELGDSAVYLCTSSLAANTGELFFGEGSRLTVL.

A remark on this clonotype: This sequence may be a read error, since a much larger clone differs from it by one base. The chain has TRBV28 and TRBJ1-2; 7 nucleotides line up with TRBD1. The CDR3 is 14 amino acids. Germline assignment: CDR1 MDHEN and CDR2 SYDVKM. The CDR3 nucleotides are TGTGCCAGCAGCAGGACAGGTCAAGAGTATGTCTACACCTTC. Amino acid sequence: CASSRTGQEYVYTF.

The rearrangement links TRBV6-5 to TRBJ2-5, with D possibly being TRBD2 (5 bases). Germline V gene data show CDR1 as MNHEY and CDR2 as SVGAGI. This CDR3 spans 12 amino acids. V gave up 11 bases and J gave up 7 bases, with 17 bases separating them. DNA of the CDR3: TGTGCCGGCACCGGCCCCGAGGGGACCCAGTACTTC. It is translated as CAGTGPEGTQYF.

Comment on this clonotype: No conserved phenylalanine or tryptophan is present at the end of the CDR3, so a read error is the likely explanation. V and J are TRBV11-2 and TRBJ2-2; TRBD1 agrees at 9 bases. The CDR3 runs 15 residues. Germline lookup yields CDR1 SGHAT and CDR2 FQNNGV. CDR3 sequence: CASSLDRGRIGELFS. CDR3 DNA: TGTGCCAGTAGCTTAGACAGGGGGAGAATCGGGGAGCTGTTTTCG.

This clonotype showed up just a few times. The gene calls are TRBV7-3 and TRBJ1-2; D uncertain. V lost 5 bases and J 4 bases, leaving 20 bases between the germline ends. The CDR3 is 16 amino acids. Germline CDR1 SGHTA, CDR2 FQGTGA. CDR3 amino acids: CASSRTPVRDLYGYTF. In nucleotides, the CDR3 is TGTGCCAGCAGCCGCACCCCGGTCCGGGATCTCTATGGCTACACCTTC.

This clonotype was counted at least ten times. The chain joins TRBV7-9 to TRBJ1-5; 9 nucleotides align to TRBD1. Germline V lookup: CDR1 SEHNR, CDR2 FQNEAQ (reference sequence). V shed 3 bases and J 1 base; nucleotides not matched to a gene: 7. This CDR3 region has 17 residues. The CDR3, as DNA: TGTGCCAGCAGCTTCGGGACAGGGAGGGTAAGCAATCAGCCCCAGCATTTT. As protein: CASSFGTGRVSNQPQHF.

Remarks on this clonotype: A clone one base away is much larger, so this may be a read error. No conserved phenylalanine or tryptophan ends this CDR3, so it is likely a read error. The chain recombines TRBV18 with TRBJ2-7, with D possibly being TRBD1 (5 bases). The CDR3 loop spans 12 amino acids. The ends were cut back, 6 bases at V and 1 base at J, with 7 bases in the middle. CDR1 KGHSH and CDR2 LQKENI come from the germline V gene. DNA of the CDR3: TGTGCCAGCTCCTCAGGGTCCTACGAGCAGTACTTA. It encodes CASSSGSYEQYL.

Comments on this clonotype: A much larger clone lies one base from this, so it may be a read error. The chain has TRBV5-4 and TRBJ2-5; D uncertain. Germline V CDR1 and CDR2: SGHNT, YYREEE (reference sequence). There are 15 residues in the CDR3. CDR3 region: CANSLGFTVQETQYF. In DNA form, the CDR3 reads TGTGCCAACAGCTTGGGGTTCACGGTTCAAGAGACCCAGTACTTC.

Points on this clonotype: In this CDR3 the conserved last residue, phenylalanine or tryptophan, is missing, so a read error is likely. The chain carries TRBV24-1 and TRBJ2-2, with unresolved D. Germline lookup yields CDR1 KGHDR and CDR2 SFDVKD. This CDR3 comprises 14 residues. The V end lost 7 bases, the J end lost 2 bases, and 10 bases lay between the germline ends. The CDR3 nucleotides read TGTGCCACCAGCCCCGGGCTCAACACCGGGGAGCTGTTTCTT. Protein product: CATSPGLNTGELFL.

Note on this clonotype: A much larger clone lies a single base off, so this may be a read error. The rearrangement uses TRBV10-3 and TRBJ1-1, with D possibly matching TRBD1 (5 bases). Trimming cost V 4 bases and J 6 bases, with 12 bases left between them. Germline V lookup: CDR1 ENHRY, CDR2 SYGVKD. This CDR3 has 13 residues. This chain's CDR3 is CAISVGVSAEAFF. The DNA for the CDR3 is TGTGCCATCAGTGTGGGGGTGAGCGCTGAAGCTTTCTTT.

This clonotype has a handful of counts. The CDR3 ends on some other residue instead of the conserved phenylalanine or tryptophan, so this is likely a read error. This chain links TRBV20-1 with TRBJ2-3; 8 nucleotides match TRBD2. Trimming cost V 5 bases and J 5 bases; bases outside gene matches: 6. The germline CDR1 and CDR2 sequences are DFQATT and SNEGSKA (reference sequence). The CDR3 is 13 residues long. The CDR3 reads CSAREGVGDTQYL. The CDR3, as DNA: TGCAGTGCTCGGGAGGGGGTGGGAGATACGCAGTATCTT.

This clonotype was counted at least ten times. This rearrangement joins TRBV29-1 to TRBJ1-1; D is possibly TRBD1 (5 bases). This CDR3 has 11 amino acids. CDR1 and CDR2 (germline): SQVTM, ANQGSEA. CDR3 nucleotides: TGCAGTGCCCAGGGTGCGTCTGAAGCTTTCTTT. Translating it yields CSAQGASEAFF.

Comments on this clonotype: The conserved phenylalanine or tryptophan is not found at the CDR3 terminus, so this likely reflects a read error. The rearrangement joins TRBV5-4 to TRBJ2-3; the match to TRBD1 covers 7 bases. The CDR3 loop spans 14 amino acids. Germline V gives CDR1 SGHNT, CDR2 YYREEE (reference sequence). CDR3 coding DNA: TGTGCCAGCAGTAAGGGACAGAACACAGATGCGCAGTATCTT. Translating gives CASSKGQNTDAQYL.

To note about this clonotype: The CDR3 does not close with the conserved phenylalanine or tryptophan, likely indicating a read error. The genes are TRBV4-1 and TRBJ1-2; TRBD1 agrees at 8 bases. The V gene's germline CDR1 is MGHRA and CDR2 YSYEKL. V shed 2 bases and J 4 bases; nucleotides not matched to a gene: 9. The CDR3 runs 16 residues. The CDR3 DNA reads as TGCGCCAGCAGCCAATCCTCGGGACAGGCCACCTATGGCTACACCTTA. Translation: CASSQSSGQATYGYTL.